This T cell receptor (beta chain) was found in a study of CD8 T cells in ankylosing spondylitis. It was by quantitative 5'-RACE with molecular barcodes that TCR beta libraries were made. TCRdb processed the 5' RACE reads anew with MiXCR; each CDR3 protein has one entry. The sample has almost 400,000 distinct CDR3 sequences, around 22% seen once. Study-wide results and caveats: Matched ankylosing spondylitis synovial fluid reportedly showed significant enrichment of disease-linked clones. In ankylosing spondylitis blood, a motif of roughly eight highly homologous TCR beta variants appeared characteristic.

Regarding this clonotype: The antigen remains unidentified.

Germline V CDR1 and CDR2: DFQATT, SNEGSKA (reference sequence). With 3 bases removed from V and 3 bases from J, the gap between germline ends came to 12 bases. This CDR3 contains 13 residues. Sequencing was done on a sample of blood, either unsorted or a sorted T cell fraction (not recorded which). The origin of this receptor is a male donor with ankylosing spondylitis. This chain links TRBV20-1 with TRBJ2-7; weak D call: TRBD1 (6 bases). CDR3 amino acids: CSARTGYFYEQYF. In DNA, the CDR3 is TGCAGTGCTAGGACAGGATACTTCTACGAGCAGTACTTC.